These T cell receptor beta chains were read from a single sample in a study of blood T cell repertoires in COVID-19. Clones were sequenced by immunoSEQ multiplex PCR, and TCRdb holds only the in-frame ones, with some missing. Of 410,000 or so clones listed, approximately 89% were seen once; the top ten hold around 1.5%. Sample: peripheral blood. All receptors derive from a woman in her forties with COVID-19, enrolled during active disease. Each CDR3 is given with its conserved first and last residue. The D gene is left open where the match is weak. The size entry is marked missing in some rows and otherwise reads once, few, many or a size class.

J gene	clone size	V gene	D gene	CDR3 DNA	CDR3 protein
TRBJ1-1	NA	TRBV12-3/TRBV12-4	NA	TGTGCCAGCAAATCGGGGAACACTGAAGCTTTCTTT	CASKSGNTEAFF
TRBJ1-5	NA	TRBV5-1	NA	TGCGCCAGCAGCCTGGAGGGGTATTCGGATCAGCCCCAGCATTTT	CASSLEGYSDQPQHF
TRBJ1-2	once	TRBV6-5	NA	TGTGCCAGCACTGGGAATAAAGACAGCGGCTACACCTTC	CASTGNKDSGYTF
TRBJ1-2	NA	TRBV25-1	NA	TGTGCCAGCAGTGAATCTATAGCAAACTATGGCTACACCTTC	CASSESIANYGYTF
TRBJ2-2	NA	TRBV6-6	TRBD1	TGTGCCAGCAGTCCCCGGGAGACAGGGGCTACTTGGAACACCGGGGAGCTGTTTTTT	CASSPRETGATWNTGELFF
TRBJ1-5	NA	TRBV27	NA	TGTGCCAGCAGCGGGACTGAACATCAGCCCCAGCATTTT	CASSGTEHQPQHF
TRBJ1-5	NA	TRBV29-1	NA	TGCAGCGTTCATGCGGGGGGTAGCAATCAGCCCCAGCATTTT	CSVHAGGSNQPQHF
TRBJ2-7	NA	TRBV6-6	TRBD1	TGTGCCAGCAGTCAGTCCCGGGACAGGGCCCACGAGCAGTACTTC	CASSQSRDRAHEQYF
TRBJ2-7	NA	TRBV25-1	NA	TGTGCCAGCAGTGACCGACAGAGTAGAAACGAGCAGTACTTC	CASSDRQSRNEQYF
TRBJ2-1	NA	TRBV5-6	NA	TGTGCCAGCAGCTCTACAGGGAGAAGTGAGCAGTTCTTC	CASSSTGRSEQFF
TRBJ2-3	NA	TRBV5-4	TRBD2	TGTGCCAGCAGCGGACTAGCGGGGGGGCATAGAACAGATACGCAGTATTTT	CASSGLAGGHRTDTQYF